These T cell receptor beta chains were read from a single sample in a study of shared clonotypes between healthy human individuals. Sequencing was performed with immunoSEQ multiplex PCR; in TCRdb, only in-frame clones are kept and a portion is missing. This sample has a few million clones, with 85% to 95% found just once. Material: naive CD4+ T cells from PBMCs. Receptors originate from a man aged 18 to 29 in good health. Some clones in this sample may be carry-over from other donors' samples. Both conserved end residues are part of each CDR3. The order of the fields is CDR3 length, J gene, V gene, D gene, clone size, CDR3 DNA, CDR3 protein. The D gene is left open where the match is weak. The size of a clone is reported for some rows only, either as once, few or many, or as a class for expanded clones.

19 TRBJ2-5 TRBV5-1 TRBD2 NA TGCGCCAGCAGCTTGGCCGAGGGTGCTAGCGGGAGGATCTGGGAGACCCAGTACTTC CASSLAEGASGRIWETQYF
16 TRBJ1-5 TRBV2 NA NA TGTGCCAGCAAAGAGGGGACTGGGATTGGCAATCAGCCCCAGCATTTT CASKEGTGIGNQPQHF
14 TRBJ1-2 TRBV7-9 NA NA TGTGCCAGCAGCTTAGAAAAGGGCTACTATGGCTACACCTTC CASSLEKGYYGYTF
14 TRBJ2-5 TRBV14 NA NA TGTGCCAGCAGCCAACGGACGGGGATGGGGACCCAGTACTTC CASSQRTGMGTQYF
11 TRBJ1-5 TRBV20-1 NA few TGCAGTGCAGTTCAGGATCAGCCCCAGCATTTT CSAVQDQPQHF
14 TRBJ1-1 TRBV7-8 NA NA TGTGCCAGCAGCTTCTTAGACCGGGGCACTGAAGCTTTCTTT CASSFLDRGTEAFF
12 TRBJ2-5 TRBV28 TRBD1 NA TGTGCCAGCAGACAGGGGGTAGAGACCCAGTACTTC CASRQGVETQYF
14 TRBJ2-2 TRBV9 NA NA TGTGCCAGCAGCGCAACGATAAACACCGGGGAGCTGTTTTTT CASSATINTGELFF
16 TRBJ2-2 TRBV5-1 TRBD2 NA TGCGCCAGCAGCCCTCGGACTAGCGGGAGTTCCGGGGAGCTGTTTTTT CASSPRTSGSSGELFF
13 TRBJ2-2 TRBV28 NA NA TGTGCCAGCAGTTTAGAGATGCCCGGGGAGCTGTTTTTT CASSLEMPGELFF
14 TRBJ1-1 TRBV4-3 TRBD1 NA TGCGCCAGCAGCCGGGACAGGGGTTCGACTGAAGCTTTCTTT CASSRDRGSTEAFF
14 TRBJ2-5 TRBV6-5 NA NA TGTGCCAGCAGTTACTCCCGATCCCAAGAGACCCAGTACTTC CASSYSRSQETQYF
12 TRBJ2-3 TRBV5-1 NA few TGCGCCAGCAGCTCGAACACAGATACGCAGTATTTT CASSSNTDTQYF
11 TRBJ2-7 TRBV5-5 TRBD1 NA TGTGCCAGCAGCTTGGACCAGGGGGAGTACTTC CASSLDQGEYF
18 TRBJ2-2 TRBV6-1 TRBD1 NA TGTGCCAGCAGTGGGACCGGGACAGGCCCGCCTGTCACCGGGGAGCTGTTTTTT CASSGTGTGPPVTGELFF
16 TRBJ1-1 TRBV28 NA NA TGTGCCAGCAGTTTACCAGTCTCCTTAGGGGACACTGAAGCTTTCTTT CASSLPVSLGDTEAFF
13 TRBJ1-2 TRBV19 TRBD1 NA TGTGCCACACAAGACAGGGGGAGGAATGGCTACACCTTC CATQDRGRNGYTF
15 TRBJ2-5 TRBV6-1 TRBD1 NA TGTGCCAGCAAAACCGACAGGGGCGGCCAAGAGACCCAGTACTTC CASKTDRGGQETQYF
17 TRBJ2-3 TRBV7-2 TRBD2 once TGTGCCAGCAGCCTAGGGACTAGCGGGAGGGCCCACGATACGCAGTATTTT CASSLGTSGRAHDTQYF